This is a list of T cell receptor beta chains from one sample in a study of healthy donors' naive CD4 and CD8 T cells. TCRdb passed the reads through MiXCR, listing each CDR3 protein once. The data contain 200,000 or so distinct CDR3 sequences, about four fifths of them singletons. The sample consisted of naive CD4+ and CD8+ T cells sorted from blood, pooled from several donors. These receptors were obtained from a pool of human donors in good health; the sample pools cells from several healthy donors. The CDR3 runs from the conserved cysteine through the conserved F or W. Fields, in order: clone size, J gene, V gene, D gene, CDR3 protein, CDR3 DNA. D genes are given only for firm matches. Where a row states a size, it is once, few, many or the class of an expanded clone; other rows omit it.

clone_size: .
j_call: TRBJ2-7
v_call: TRBV20-1
d_call: TRBD1
cdr3_aa: CSAISPGTETYEQYF
cdr3_nt: TGCAGTGCTATTTCCCCCGGGACAGAGACTTACGAGCAGTACTTC

clone_size: .
j_call: TRBJ2-7
v_call: TRBV27
d_call: TRBD1
cdr3_aa: CASRRQGISYEQYF
cdr3_nt: TGTGCCAGCAGAAGACAGGGTATCTCCTACGAGCAGTACTTC

clone_size: .
j_call: TRBJ2-1
v_call: TRBV19
d_call: .
cdr3_aa: CASSMHTNEQFF
cdr3_nt: TGTGCCAGTAGTATGCACACCAATGAGCAGTTCTTC

clone_size: .
j_call: TRBJ2-3
v_call: TRBV29-1
d_call: .
cdr3_aa: CSVVWYTDTQYF
cdr3_nt: TGCAGCGTCGTGTGGTACACAGATACGCAGTATTTT

clone_size: once
j_call: TRBJ2-7
v_call: TRBV29-1
d_call: .
cdr3_aa: CSVQGLGDTFGRSSYEQYF
cdr3_nt: TGCAGCGTTCAGGGTTTAGGGGACACTTTTGGGAGGAGCTCCTACGAGCAGTACTTC

clone_size: .
j_call: TRBJ2-7
v_call: TRBV6-5
d_call: .
cdr3_aa: CASSPGPGLNEQYF
cdr3_nt: TGTGCCAGCAGTCCCGGGCCGGGGTTGAACGAGCAGTACTTC

clone_size: .
j_call: TRBJ2-6
v_call: TRBV6-5
d_call: .
cdr3_aa: CASSYRGRPSGANVLTF
cdr3_nt: TGTGCCAGCAGTTACCGCGGACGGCCCTCTGGGGCCAACGTCCTGACTTTC

clone_size: few
j_call: TRBJ2-2
v_call: TRBV6-5
d_call: .
cdr3_aa: CASSRSTGRRPRTGELFF
cdr3_nt: TGTGCCAGCAGCCGTTCAACGGGACGGCGGCCGAGGACCGGGGAGCTGTTTTTT

clone_size: .
j_call: TRBJ2-4
v_call: TRBV24-1
d_call: .
cdr3_aa: CATSVGGFQYF
cdr3_nt: TGTGCCACAAGTGTAGGCGGCTTTCAGTACTTC

clone_size: .
j_call: TRBJ2-1
v_call: TRBV28
d_call: TRBD1
cdr3_aa: CASRSNSDRGWPSPEYNEQFF
cdr3_nt: TGTGCCAGCAGATCGAATTCAGACAGGGGCTGGCCTTCCCCGGAGTACAATGAGCAGTTCTTC

clone_size: .
j_call: TRBJ2-3
v_call: TRBV19
d_call: .
cdr3_aa: CASTPTGAGSTDTQYF
cdr3_nt: TGTGCCAGTACCCCGACCGGGGCGGGGAGCACAGATACGCAGTATTTT

clone_size: few
j_call: TRBJ1-1
v_call: TRBV30
d_call: .
cdr3_aa: CAWLRPQPTEAFF
cdr3_nt: TGTGCCTGGCTCCGGCCCCAGCCCACTGAAGCTTTCTTT

clone_size: .
j_call: TRBJ1-5
v_call: TRBV2
d_call: .
cdr3_aa: CASSSQGRGNQPQHF
cdr3_nt: TGTGCCAGCAGTAGCCAGGGAAGGGGCAATCAGCCCCAGCATTTT

clone_size: .
j_call: TRBJ1-1
v_call: TRBV6-5
d_call: .
cdr3_aa: CASSYEGRGLYEAFF
cdr3_nt: TGTGCCAGCAGTTACGAGGGGCGCGGACTTTATGAAGCTTTCTTT

clone_size: .
j_call: TRBJ2-1
v_call: TRBV29-1
d_call: .
cdr3_aa: CSVEKGDSYNEQFF
cdr3_nt: TGCAGCGTTGAAAAGGGGGATTCCTACAATGAGCAGTTCTTC

clone_size: .
j_call: TRBJ2-5
v_call: TRBV15
d_call: TRBD1
cdr3_aa: CATSRVAGGAEMRETQYF
cdr3_nt: TGTGCCACCAGCAGAGTGGCAGGGGGCGCAGAGATGCGAGAGACCCAGTACTTC

clone_size: once
j_call: TRBJ2-5
v_call: TRBV12-3/TRBV12-4
d_call: .
cdr3_aa: CASSLTSGWYQETQYF
cdr3_nt: TGTGCCAGCAGTTTAACGTCAGGGTGGTACCAAGAGACCCAGTACTTC

clone_size: few
j_call: TRBJ1-6
v_call: TRBV27
d_call: TRBD1
cdr3_aa: CASSLSDREGIVSLHF
cdr3_nt: TGTGCCAGCAGTTTATCCGACAGGGAGGGAATTGTGTCCCTCCACTTT

clone_size: .
j_call: TRBJ1-2
v_call: TRBV6-2/TRBV6-3
d_call: .
cdr3_aa: CASGQGDHYGYTF
cdr3_nt: TGTGCCAGCGGACAAGGGGACCACTATGGCTACACCTTC

clone_size: .
j_call: TRBJ1-2
v_call: TRBV30
d_call: TRBD1
cdr3_aa: CAWSPRPGQGARGYGYTF
cdr3_nt: TGTGCCTGGAGTCCCAGGCCCGGACAGGGGGCGAGGGGCTATGGCTACACCTTC

clone_size: .
j_call: TRBJ1-6
v_call: TRBV5-4
d_call: .
cdr3_aa: CASSSQGGNSPLHF
cdr3_nt: TGTGCCAGCAGCTCACAGGGAGGTAATTCACCCCTCCACTTT

clone_size: .
j_call: TRBJ1-1
v_call: TRBV30
d_call: .
cdr3_aa: CAWTAFMNTEAFF
cdr3_nt: TGTGCCTGGACGGCCTTCATGAACACTGAAGCTTTCTTT

clone_size: .
j_call: TRBJ1-2
v_call: TRBV29-1
d_call: .
cdr3_aa: CSVEGDDYGYTF
cdr3_nt: TGCAGCGTTGAGGGGGACGACTATGGCTACACCTTC

clone_size: .
j_call: TRBJ2-7
v_call: TRBV27
d_call: TRBD1
cdr3_aa: CASSPRDRAYEQYF
cdr3_nt: TGTGCCAGCAGTCCCCGGGACAGGGCCTACGAGCAGTACTTC

clone_size: once
j_call: TRBJ2-5
v_call: TRBV29-1
d_call: .
cdr3_aa: CSVGQKQETQYF
cdr3_nt: TGCAGCGTTGGACAGAAACAAGAGACCCAGTACTTC

clone_size: .
j_call: TRBJ1-1
v_call: TRBV18
d_call: .
cdr3_aa: CASSPETMNTEAFF
cdr3_nt: TGTGCCAGCTCACCCGAAACAATGAACACTGAAGCTTTCTTT

clone_size: .
j_call: TRBJ2-7
v_call: TRBV6-5
d_call: .
cdr3_aa: CASTPQPNTPYEQYF
cdr3_nt: TGTGCCAGCACACCCCAGCCCAACACCCCGTACGAGCAGTACTTC

clone_size: .
j_call: TRBJ2-1
v_call: TRBV29-1
d_call: TRBD1
cdr3_aa: CSVEDHSTGANEQFF
cdr3_nt: TGCAGCGTTGAAGATCATTCGACAGGGGCCAATGAGCAGTTCTTC